This TCR beta chain was sequenced for a study of human T cells and chemical hapten exposure. Study conclusions and caveats: Since the donors had alopecia, their immune response may not be the same as that of healthy people.

The V gene lost 3 bases and the J gene lost 1 base, with 8 bases spanning the gap. The CDR3 has 15 amino acids. Looked up from germline, CDR1 is KGHDR and CDR2 is SFDVKD. Time point in this sample: patch test 1, 2 weeks after DPC sensitization. Treatment in this sample: therapeutic diphenylcyclopropenone sensitization with weekly scalp DPC. Unfractionated whole blood yielded the extracted total RNA. It was the library that attached unique molecular identifiers to individual cDNA molecules. TCRdb reprocessed the RACE reads with MiXCR, giving one entry per CDR3 protein. This table holds roughly 38,000 distinct CDR3 sequences, more than 3% found once. This clonotype was recorded many times. Its specificity is not known.

The TCR originated in a man aged 50 or older with alopecia areata. Some clones in this sample may be carry-over from other donors' samples. The chain combines TRBV24-1 with TRBJ2-2; D possibly corresponds to TRBD1 (5 bases). This sample comprised whole blood, obtained in connection with sensitization to the hapten diphenylcyclopropenone (DPC). Here the CDR3 DNA reads TGTGCCACCAGTGATGTGACAGAGAACACCGGGGAGCTGTTTTTT. Translation: CATSDVTENTGELFF.